What follows describes a single T cell receptor (beta chain). Its antigen target is currently unknown. A much larger clonotype is one base distant, so this may be a read error. This record belongs to a study of T-cell reconstitution after alpha-beta-depleted transplantation in children (dated by TCRdb to 2015 to 2016). In terms of the full investigation: Using TCR repertoire profiling, the study quantitatively followed how T-cell immune reconstitution unfolded in children after TCRalphabeta/CD19-depleted allogeneic hematopoietic cell transplantation.

The library was obtained by PCR. Sequencing took place on an Illumina HiSeq 2500. To normalize quantification of the TCRbeta repertoire, the TCR libraries were built with molecular barcoding that relied on unique molecular identifiers. The public reads were reprocessed in TCRdb via fastp at Q25 and MiXCR, keeping in-frame beta chains. A single entry per CDR3 protein holds the most common genes and DNA from its merged rows. This sample has around 680,000 distinct CDR3 sequences in its table, and 15% to 20% of those were observed once. The top ten constitute 1.1% of the sample. The germline V gene encodes CDR1 DFQATT and CDR2 SNEGSKA (reference sequence). The CDR3 runs 11 residues from the cysteine to the phenylalanine. Here the CDR3 DNA is all that survives: 33 bases in frame from base 1. Cut back by 5 bases and 2 bases, the V and J ends lie 5 bases apart.

The material sequenced was PBMCs from the stem cell graft donor, taken from the stem cell graft. The sequence was obtained from a human donor who donated a stem cell graft to a child with acute myeloid leukemia. Here the chain combines TRBV20-1 and TRBJ2-3; confidence is insufficient to name the D gene. The CDR3 here reads CSAPATDTQYF. The sequence in DNA is TGCAGTGCTCCCGCCACAGATACGCAGTATTTT.